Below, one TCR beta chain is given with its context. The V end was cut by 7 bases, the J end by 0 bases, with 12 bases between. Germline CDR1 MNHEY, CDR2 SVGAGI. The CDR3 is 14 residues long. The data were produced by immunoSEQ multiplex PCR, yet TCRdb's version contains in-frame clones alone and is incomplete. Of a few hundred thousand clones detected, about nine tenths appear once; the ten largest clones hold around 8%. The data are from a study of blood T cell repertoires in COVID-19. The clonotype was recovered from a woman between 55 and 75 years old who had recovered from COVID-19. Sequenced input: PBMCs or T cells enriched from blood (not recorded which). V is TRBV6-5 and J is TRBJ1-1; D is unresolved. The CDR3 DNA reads TGTGCCAGCACCCTCGGGAAAATGAACACTGAAGCTTTCTTT. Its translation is CASTLGKMNTEAFF.